Sequencing of this T cell receptor (beta chain) was carried out in a study of CD8+CD57+ T cells in acquired aplastic anemia. A note on this clonotype: Its antigen remains unknown.

From germline, CDR1 is DFQATT and CDR2 SNEGSKA (reference sequence). The CDR3 is 13 residues long. Trimming shortened V by 6 bases and J by 1 base, and 13 bases separated the two germline ends. Findings and limits, study-wide: Approximately 28 CD8+ CDR3 sequences were shared between patients and controls. Any difference that existed in CD8+ Simpson's diversity between patients and controls was not significant.

Profiling of TCR beta VDJ combinations and CDR3 sequences used genomic DNA as template. MiXCR, run by TCRdb on the reads, gives a single entry per CDR3 protein. The table shows about 180,000 distinct CDR3 sequences, with about 60% occurring only once. The patients chosen for sequencing had shown expansion of CD8+CD57+ cells (detected by flow cytometry). The chain is built from TRBV20-1 and TRBJ2-7; D is unresolved. Sequenced: sorted CD4+, CD8+, or CD8+CD57+ T cells (not recorded which) from PBMCs. This sequence originates from a human donor with aplastic anemia. The CDR3, as DNA: TGCAGTGCCCGGGCCGACCTTTCCTACGAGCAGTACTTC. As protein: CSARADLSYEQYF.